The clone carrying this T cell receptor beta chain was detected a few times. This sample was included in a study of blood T cell repertoires in COVID-19. The overall study: From the United States, Italy and Spain came samples of acute and convalescent COVID-19. Sources were T cells, B-cell-depleted T cells, or PBMCs; the material itself was cDNA or gDNA.

Trimming left V 2 bases short and J 4 bases short, with 18 bases between. This CDR3 comprises 16 residues. Germline CDR1 and CDR2: LNHDA and SQIVND (reference sequence). In the source study's methods: Amplification of reference gene primers was used by the study to estimate nucleated cell counts. Sequenced by immunoSEQ multiplex PCR; TCRdb stores in-frame clones only, minus some. D and trimming were read from the DNA, whereas the V and J calls and clone size are those reported in that table. The repertoire includes over 85,000 clones, 85% of them detected once, and more than 30% sits in the top ten. V gene TRBV19 combines with J gene TRBJ2-7, with D possibly matching TRBD1 (8 bases). The sequence was collected from a man older than 75 with acute or convalescent COVID-19. Sequenced input: peripheral blood. The CDR3 region is CASSIMGGTGVYEQYF. CDR3 sequence (DNA): TGTGCCAGTAGTATAATGGGGGGGACAGGCGTATACGAGCAGTACTTC.